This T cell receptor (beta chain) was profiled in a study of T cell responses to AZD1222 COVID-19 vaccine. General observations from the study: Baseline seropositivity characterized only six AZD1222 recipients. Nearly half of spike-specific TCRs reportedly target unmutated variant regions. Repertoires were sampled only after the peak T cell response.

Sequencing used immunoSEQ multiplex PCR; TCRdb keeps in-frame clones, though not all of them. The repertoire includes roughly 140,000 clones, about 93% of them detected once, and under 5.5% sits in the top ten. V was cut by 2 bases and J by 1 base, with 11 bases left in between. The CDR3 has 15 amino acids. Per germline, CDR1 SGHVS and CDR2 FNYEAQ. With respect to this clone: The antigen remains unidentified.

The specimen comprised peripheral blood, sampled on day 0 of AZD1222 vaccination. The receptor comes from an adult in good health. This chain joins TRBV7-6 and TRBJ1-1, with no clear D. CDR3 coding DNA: TGTGCCAGCAGCTTAAGGAGCGGACCGAACACTGAAGCTTTCTTT. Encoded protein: CASSLRSGPNTEAFF.